The sequence of this TCR beta chain was determined in a study of CD8 T cells in ankylosing spondylitis (dated by TCRdb to about 2017). For the study in its entirety: The study profiled T cell receptor beta repertoires in healthy donors and ankylosing spondylitis patients to find disease-linked TCR variants. The full study cohort was made up of roughly 25 ankylosing spondylitis patients and over 90 healthy donors. Peripheral blood was sampled, and synovial fluid was additionally collected from ankylosing spondylitis patients. Paper-wide results and their limitations: The disease-linked clones had a CD8+ phenotype and were found at relatively low frequencies in peripheral blood. Blood from ankylosing spondylitis patients appeared to be characterized by a TCR beta motif made up of several highly homologous amino acid variants. The disease-linked clones were reported to be significantly enriched in matched synovial fluid samples from ankylosing spondylitis patients. Some TCR beta motif variants had previously been reported in synovial fluid and blood of reactive arthritis patients, which suggested common disease-initiation mechanisms.

As concerns this clonotype: The antigen this receptor binds is unknown. No per-base quality is available; no much larger clone lies one base away.

V is pared back by 2 bases and J by 5 bases, with 12 bases lying between the germline termini. The CDR3, cysteine through phenylalanine, is 15 amino acids long. The read is trimmed to its CDR3 DNA, 45 bases read in frame from base 1. TCRdb names Illumina HiSeq 2500 as the instrument used. Quantitative 5'-RACE with molecular barcodes was used to prepare TCR beta libraries. In the original analysis: Disease-linked TCR variants were identified with a new computational method built on a probabilistic model of VDJ rearrangement. TCRdb cleaned the public reads at Q25 with fastp, built clones with MiXCR and kept in-frame beta chains. Merged by CDR3 protein, the rows form single entries marked with the most common genes and DNA. The V and J calls were not made by the authors but by TCRdb's processing. The sample records 200,000 to 250,000 distinct CDR3 sequences, approximately 16% of which are singletons. The ten largest clonotypes hold about 39% of the sample.

This TCR was sampled from a male donor with ankylosing spondylitis. Sequenced input: blood, either unsorted or a sorted T cell fraction (not recorded which). Recombination connected TRBV12-3 or TRBV12-4 to TRBJ2-2; TRBD1 is possibly the D segment (6 matching bases). For the CDR3, the sequence is CASSLTGQGTGELFF. The nucleotide sequence reads TGTGCCAGCAGTTTAACAGGGCAAGGTACCGGGGAGCTGTTTTTT.